This is a list of T cell receptor beta chains from one sample in a study of blood T cell repertoires in COVID-19. The method was immunoSEQ multiplex PCR; TCRdb's version includes in-frame clones alone and lacks a portion of them. The sample includes about 210,000 clones, 80% to 90% of them seen just once. Source material: peripheral blood. The receptors come from a middle-aged man who had recovered from COVID-19. Each CDR3 is given with its conserved first and last residue. Fields, in order: clone size, D gene, V gene, J gene, CDR3 protein, CDR3 DNA. A D gene is named only where the DNA matches it firmly. Some rows have no size entry. The others give once, few or many, or a class for an expanded clone.

>NA|NA|TRBV6-5|TRBJ2-5
CASSQGGTQYF
TGTGCCAGCAGTCAGGGCGGGACCCAGTACTTC
>NA|NA|TRBV6-2/TRBV6-3|TRBJ1-2
CASSADSYGYTF
TGTGCCAGCAGTGCGGACAGCTATGGCTACACCTTC
>NA|TRBD1|TRBV24-1|TRBJ2-3
CATSDFGQGRDDTQYF
TGTGCCACCAGTGATTTCGGACAGGGAAGAGACGATACGCAGTATTTT
>NA|NA|TRBV1|TRBJ2-3
CTSIRTSGIDTQYF
TGCACCTCCATAAGAACTAGCGGCATTGATACGCAGTATTTT
>NA|NA|TRBV6-5|TRBJ1-3
CASIGSGNTIYF
TGTGCCAGCATCGGGAGTGGAAACACCATATATTTT
>NA|NA|TRBV6-2/TRBV6-3|TRBJ2-4
CASSYLGSSVAKNIQYF
TGTGCCAGCAGTTATCTCGGGTCATCCGTAGCCAAAAACATTCAGTACTTC
>NA|TRBD2|TRBV25-1|TRBJ2-7
CASSFRGRAYEQYF
TGTGCCAGCTCCTTTCGGGGGAGGGCGTACGAGCAGTACTTC
>NA|NA|TRBV5-6|TRBJ2-2
CASSSSVGTGELFF
TGTGCCAGCAGCTCCAGCGTTGGAACCGGGGAGCTGTTTTTT
>few|NA|TRBV7-2|TRBJ2-2
CASSLGSGTGELFF
TGTGCCAGCAGCTTAGGGTCCGGGACCGGGGAGCTGTTTTTT
>few|TRBD1|TRBV9|TRBJ2-3
CASSVGTGGYSTDTQYF
TGTGCCAGCAGCGTGGGGACAGGGGGCTATAGCACAGATACGCAGTATTTT
>NA|NA|TRBV15|TRBJ1-5
CATSRDPYQPQHF
TGTGCCACCAGCAGAGATCCGTATCAGCCCCAGCATTTT
>NA|TRBD2|TRBV2|TRBJ2-3
CASQGLAGGTRDTQYF
TGTGCCAGCCAGGGACTAGCGGGGGGCACTAGGGATACGCAGTATTTT
>NA|TRBD1|TRBV23-1|TRBJ2-1
CASSHPALYKGAHNNEQFF
TGCGCCAGCAGTCACCCTGCTTTATATAAGGGGGCTCATAACAATGAGCAGTTCTTC
>few|NA|TRBV9|TRBJ2-1
CASSVRGDQYNEQFF
TGTGCCAGCAGCGTCCGCGGGGACCAGTACAATGAGCAGTTCTTC
>NA|NA|TRBV5-6|TRBJ1-2
CASSWRAGMNYGYTF
TGTGCCAGCAGCTGGAGAGCAGGGATGAACTATGGCTACACCTTC
>NA|TRBD1|TRBV30|TRBJ1-1
CAWGGQGLAEAFF
TGTGCCTGGGGGGGACAGGGTCTCGCTGAAGCTTTCTTT
>NA|NA|TRBV30|TRBJ1-1
CAWSSQGREAFF
TGTGCCTGGAGTTCCCAGGGCCGAGAAGCTTTCTTT
>NA|NA|TRBV4-3|TRBJ1-1
CASSQYAGENTEAFF
TGCGCCAGCAGCCAATACGCGGGGGAGAACACTGAAGCTTTCTTT
>few|NA|TRBV29-1|TRBJ2-5
CSAMTGEETQYF
TGCAGCGCCATGACGGGAGAAGAGACCCAGTACTTC
>NA|NA|TRBV5-6|TRBJ1-4
CASSLRGEGEKLFF
TGTGCCAGCAGCTTGCGGGGGGAGGGCGAAAAACTGTTTTTT